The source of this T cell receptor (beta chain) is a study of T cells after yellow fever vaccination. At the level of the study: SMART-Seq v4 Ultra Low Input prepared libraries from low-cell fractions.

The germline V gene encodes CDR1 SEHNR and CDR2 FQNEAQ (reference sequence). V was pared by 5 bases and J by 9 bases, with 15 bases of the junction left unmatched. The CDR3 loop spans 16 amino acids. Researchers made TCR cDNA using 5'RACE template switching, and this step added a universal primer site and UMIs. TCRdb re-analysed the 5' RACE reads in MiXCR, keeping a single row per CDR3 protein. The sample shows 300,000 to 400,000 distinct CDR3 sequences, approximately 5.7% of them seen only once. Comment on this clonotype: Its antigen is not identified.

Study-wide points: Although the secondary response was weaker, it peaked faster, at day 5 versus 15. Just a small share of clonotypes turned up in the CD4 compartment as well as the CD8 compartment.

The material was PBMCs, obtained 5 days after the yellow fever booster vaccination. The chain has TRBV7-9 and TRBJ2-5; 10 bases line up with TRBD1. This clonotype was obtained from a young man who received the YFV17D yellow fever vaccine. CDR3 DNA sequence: TGTGCCAGCAGCCCCGGGGCGGGACAGGGGAGGTTTTCCCAGTACTTC. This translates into CASSPGAGQGRFSQYF.